This T cell receptor (beta chain) comes out of a study of shared clonotypes between healthy human individuals. The overall study: Each donor's CD8 memory used one plate, CD8 naive two, each CD4 subset three.

Germline assignment: CDR1 WSHSY and CDR2 SAAADI. The V and J ends lost 5 bases and 8 bases respectively, with 16 bases between them. The CDR3 spans 14 residues. Genomic DNA per cell subset filled all wells of several immunoSEQ plates. Clones were sequenced by immunoSEQ multiplex PCR, and TCRdb holds only the in-frame ones, with some missing. The sample lists 2 million to 3 million clones, roughly 93% occurring once. The TCR sequence derives from a man between 18 and 35 years old in good health. Some clones in this sample may be carry-over from other donors' samples. Sequenced sample: naive CD4+ T cells from PBMCs. Regarding subset: CD45RA+ positively selected. This chain uses TRBV10-2 with TRBJ2-1; D might be TRBD2 (5 bases). The CDR3 region is CASSFWERSDEQFF. For the CDR3, the DNA is TGCGCCAGCAGTTTTTGGGAGAGAAGCGATGAGCAGTTCTTC.